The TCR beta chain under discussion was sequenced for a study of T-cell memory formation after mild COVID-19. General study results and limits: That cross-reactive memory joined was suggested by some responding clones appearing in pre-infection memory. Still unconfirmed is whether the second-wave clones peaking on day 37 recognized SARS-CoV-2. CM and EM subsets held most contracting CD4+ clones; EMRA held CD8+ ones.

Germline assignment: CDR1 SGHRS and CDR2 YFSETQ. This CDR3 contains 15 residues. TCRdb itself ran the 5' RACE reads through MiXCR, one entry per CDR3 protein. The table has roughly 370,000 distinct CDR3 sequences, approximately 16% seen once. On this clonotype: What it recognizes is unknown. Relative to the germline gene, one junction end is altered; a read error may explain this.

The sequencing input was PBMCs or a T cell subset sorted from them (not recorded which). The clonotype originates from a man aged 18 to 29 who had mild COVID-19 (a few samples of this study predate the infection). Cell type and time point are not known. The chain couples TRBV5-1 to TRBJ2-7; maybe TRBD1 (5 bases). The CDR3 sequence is CASSLGPTAFNEQYF. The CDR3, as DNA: TGCGCCAGCAGTTTGGGGCCCACCGCTTTCAACGAGCAGTACTTC.